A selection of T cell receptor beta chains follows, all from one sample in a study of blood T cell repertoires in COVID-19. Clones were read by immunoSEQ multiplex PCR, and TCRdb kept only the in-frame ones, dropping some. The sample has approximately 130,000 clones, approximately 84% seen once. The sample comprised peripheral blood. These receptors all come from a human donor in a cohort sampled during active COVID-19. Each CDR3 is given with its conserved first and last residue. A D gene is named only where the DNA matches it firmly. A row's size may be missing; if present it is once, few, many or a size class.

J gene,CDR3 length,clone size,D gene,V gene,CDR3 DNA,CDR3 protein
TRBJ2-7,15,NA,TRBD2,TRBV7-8,TGTGCCAGCAGCTCAAGGGGCGGGGGGGACTACGAGCAGTACTTC,CASSSRGGGDYEQYF
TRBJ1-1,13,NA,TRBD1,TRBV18,TGTGCCAGCTTAATGACAGGGGGCACTGAAGCTTTCTTT,CASLMTGGTEAFF
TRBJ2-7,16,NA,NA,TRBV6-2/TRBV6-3,TGTGCCAGCAGTTACTCGGTGACTTTTTACTCCTACGAGCAGTACTTC,CASSYSVTFYSYEQYF
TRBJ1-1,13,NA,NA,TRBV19,TGTGCCAGTAGTATAGCAGGGCCCACTGAAGCTTTCTTT,CASSIAGPTEAFF
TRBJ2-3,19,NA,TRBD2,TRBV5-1,TGCGCCAGCAGCTTGAAGCTAGCGGGGGGCCACAGTCTCACAGATACGCAGTATTTT,CASSLKLAGGHSLTDTQYF
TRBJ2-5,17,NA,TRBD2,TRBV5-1,TGCGCCAGCAGCGGACGCGGGACTAGCGGGGGGGCCGAGACCCAGTACTTC,CASSGRGTSGGAETQYF
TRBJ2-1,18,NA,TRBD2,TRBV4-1,TGCGCCAGCAGCCGATCCTACCTTTTAAGCGGGGGTCTCGGTGAGCAGTTCTTC,CASSRSYLLSGGLGEQFF
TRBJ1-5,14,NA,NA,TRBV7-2,TGTGCCAGCAGCTTATCGTTTAGCAATCAGCCCCAGCATTTT,CASSLSFSNQPQHF
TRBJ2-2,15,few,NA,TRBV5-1,TGCGCCAGCAGCTTGGCGCAGGGTAGCACCGGGGAGCTGTTTTTT,CASSLAQGSTGELFF
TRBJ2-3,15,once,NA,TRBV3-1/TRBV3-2,TGTGCCAGCAGCCAAGATTGGCCGGGTTCAGATACGCAGTATTTT,CASSQDWPGSDTQYF
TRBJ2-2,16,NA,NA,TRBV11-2,TGTGCCAGCAGCTCCGCTGGACATGGGGCGACCGGGGAGCTGTTTTTT,CASSSAGHGATGELFF
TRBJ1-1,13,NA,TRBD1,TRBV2,TGTGCCAGCAGTATGACAGGGGGCACTGAAGCTTTCTTT,CASSMTGGTEAFF
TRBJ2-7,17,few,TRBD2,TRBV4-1,TGCGCCAGCAGCCAGGTTCCTAGCGGGGGGGCCACCTACGAGCAGTACTTC,CASSQVPSGGATYEQYF
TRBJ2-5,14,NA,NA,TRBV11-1,TGTGCCAGCAGCCTGCCGGGACTTCGAGAGACCCAGTACTTC,CASSLPGLRETQYF
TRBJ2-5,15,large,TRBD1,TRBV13,TGTGCCAGCAGCTTCATGGGACAGTACCAAGAGACCCAGTACTTC,CASSFMGQYQETQYF
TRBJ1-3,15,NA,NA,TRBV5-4,TGTGCCAGCAGCTTGGTAGGGGGATCTGGAAACACCATATATTTT,CASSLVGGSGNTIYF
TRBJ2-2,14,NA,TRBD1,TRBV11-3,TGTGCCAGCAGCTTCGCAGGGGGCACCGGGGAGCTGTTTTTT,CASSFAGGTGELFF
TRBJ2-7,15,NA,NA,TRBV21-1,TGTGCCAGCAGCACCGCGGGACAGGGGGACTACGAGCAGTACTTC,CASSTAGQGDYEQYF
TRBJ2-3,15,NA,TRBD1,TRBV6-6,TGTGCCAGCAGTTACGGGGACAGGGTTGAAGATACGCAGTATTTT,CASSYGDRVEDTQYF
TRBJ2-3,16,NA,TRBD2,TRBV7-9,TGTGCCAGCAGCCCGCGGGGGGGGCGAAGCACAGATACGCAGTATTTT,CASSPRGGRSTDTQYF
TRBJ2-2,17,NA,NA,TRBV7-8,TGTGCCAGCAGCTTAGGATACGGCCGACTCAACACCGGGGAGCTGTTTTTT,CASSLGYGRLNTGELFF
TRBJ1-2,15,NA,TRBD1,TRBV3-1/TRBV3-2,TGTGCCAGCAGTTTCCCGGGACAGGGCCCCTATGGCTACACCTTC,CASSFPGQGPYGYTF
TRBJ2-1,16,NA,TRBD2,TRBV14,TGTGCCAGCAGCCAAGAGGGACTAGCGGGGTACAATGAGCAGTTCTTC,CASSQEGLAGYNEQFF
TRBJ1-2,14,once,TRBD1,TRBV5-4,TGTGCCAGCGCAGGACAGGGAATTAACTATGGCTACACCTTC,CASAGQGINYGYTF
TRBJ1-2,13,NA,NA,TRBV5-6,TGTGCCAGCAGCCTCCGGGGTAACTATGGCTACACCTTC,CASSLRGNYGYTF
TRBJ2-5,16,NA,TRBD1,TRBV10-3,TGTGCCATCAGTGAGGACGTGGACAGGGCTAAAGAGACCCAGTACTTC,CAISEDVDRAKETQYF
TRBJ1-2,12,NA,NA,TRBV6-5,TGTGCCAGCGACCCGGGTCCCTATGGCTACACCTTC,CASDPGPYGYTF
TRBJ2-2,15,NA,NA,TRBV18,TGTGCCAGCTCACCACCGACACCCAACACCGGGGAGCTGTTTTTT,CASSPPTPNTGELFF
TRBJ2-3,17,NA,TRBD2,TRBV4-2,TGTGCCAGCAGCCCCGGGGGGACTAGCAGAAGCACAGATACGCAGTATTTT,CASSPGGTSRSTDTQYF
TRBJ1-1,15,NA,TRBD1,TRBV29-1,TGCAGCGCGGCCCGGTCCGGGACAGGGAACACTGAAGCTTTCTTT,CSAARSGTGNTEAFF
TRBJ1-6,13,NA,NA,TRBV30,TGTGCCTGGGTGCGCGGGGCTAATTCACCCCTCCACTTT,CAWVRGANSPLHF
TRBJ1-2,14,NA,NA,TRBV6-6,TGTGCCAGCAGTTACTCAGGACAGTCCTATGGCTACACCTTC,CASSYSGQSYGYTF
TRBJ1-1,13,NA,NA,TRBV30,TGTGCCTGGACCAGAGGTGGGAACACTGAAGCTTTCTTT,CAWTRGGNTEAFF
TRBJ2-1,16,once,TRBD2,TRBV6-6,TGTGCCAGCATTCTTTCCCTGGGCGGGGGGGCGATTGAGCAGTTCTTC,CASILSLGGGAIEQFF
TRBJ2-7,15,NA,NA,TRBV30,TGTGCCTGGCGGTTGGGGGGACAGAATTCCTACGAGCAGTACTTC,CAWRLGGQNSYEQYF